This T cell receptor beta chain was captured by sequencing in a study of OX40 agonist ivuxolimab in advanced cancers. In the study overall: Ivuxolimab, which is an agonistic anti-OX40 (CD134) antibody, was administered to the patients. Study findings and constraints: The investigators did not determine what antigen specificity the expanded peripheral T cells had. Expanded clones were, on average, more numerous in CD8+ T cells than in CD4+. Doses of 0.1 to 3.0 mg/kg were accompanied by clonal expansion of CD4+ and CD8+ blood T cells by week 6.

This clone showed up just once. Its specificity is unknown. The V gene's germline CDR1 is LGHNA and CDR2 YSLEER. Between the trimmed V and J ends, which lost 3 bases and 3 bases, there was a span of 11 bases. The CDR3 totals 14 residues. The table came from immunoSEQ multiplex PCR; TCRdb's copy has only in-frame clones and leaves some out. The sample yields 60,000 to 70,000 clones, over 75% seen once. The clonotype originates from an adult with an advanced solid tumor such as melanoma, head and neck, liver or kidney cancer. The V call is TRBV4-3, the J call TRBJ1-2; D is undetermined. Material: CD4+ or CD8+ T cells sorted from blood, obtained in a trial of the OX40 agonist ivuxolimab. The CDR3, as DNA: TGCGCCAGCAGCCATACTCCCTCGGACTATGGCTACACCTTC. It is translated as CASSHTPSDYGYTF.